These T cell receptor beta chains were read from a single sample in a study of cytomegalovirus exposure and HLA in healthy donors. The method was immunoSEQ multiplex PCR; TCRdb's version includes in-frame clones alone and lacks a portion of them. Among about 140,000 clones listed, 80% were seen once. The source material was PBMCs. The receptors were sampled from a man in his fifties in good health and CMV-seronegative. Each CDR3 is given with its conserved first and last residue. D genes are given only for firm matches. Clone size, where shown, is once, few, many, or a class for clones that have expanded.

V gene,D gene,J gene,clone size,CDR3 protein,CDR3 DNA
TRBV19,TRBD2,TRBJ2-7,-,CASSLGSGGYEQYF,TGTGCCAGTAGTCTTGGTAGCGGGGGATACGAGCAGTACTTC
TRBV5-1,TRBD1,TRBJ1-1,-,CASSPSTGGNTEAFF,TGCGCCAGCAGCCCATCGACAGGGGGCAACACTGAAGCTTTCTTT
TRBV2,TRBD1,TRBJ2-2,-,CASSRTGHGTGELFF,TGTGCCAGCAGTCGGACAGGGCACGGCACCGGGGAGCTGTTTTTT
TRBV11-2,TRBD1,TRBJ2-7,-,CASSLHRGPNEQYF,TGTGCCAGCAGCCTCCACAGGGGGCCAAACGAGCAGTACTTC
TRBV7-6,TRBD2,TRBJ2-3,-,CASSLAAGVSDTQYF,TGTGCCAGCAGCTTAGCAGCGGGGGTATCAGATACGCAGTATTTT
TRBV11-2,TRBD1,TRBJ2-1,few,CASSLGQVSYNEQFF,TGTGCCAGCAGCTTGGGACAGGTCTCCTACAATGAGCAGTTCTTC
TRBV29-1,TRBD1,TRBJ2-2,once,CSVGQGEFAGELFF,TGCAGCGTTGGACAGGGAGAGTTTGCCGGGGAGCTGTTTTTT
TRBV6-5,-,TRBJ1-1,-,CASSYSGVLGTEAFF,TGTGCCAGCAGTTACTCCGGGGTGTTGGGCACTGAAGCTTTCTTT
TRBV5-8,TRBD1,TRBJ1-5,-,CASSDGQEQYQPQHF,TGTGCCAGCAGCGACGGACAGGAGCAATATCAGCCCCAGCATTTT
TRBV7-9,-,TRBJ2-6,-,CASSGGRSLSGANVLTF,TGTGCCAGCAGCGGTGGGAGATCCCTCTCTGGGGCCAACGTCCTGACTTTC
TRBV11-2,TRBD1,TRBJ1-1,-,CASSLQGAVTEAFF,TGTGCCAGCAGCCTACAGGGGGCTGTCACTGAAGCTTTCTTT
TRBV19,TRBD2,TRBJ2-5,-,CASSMPGTTSGGTQYF,TGTGCCAGTAGTATGCCCGGGACTACCTCCGGAGGGACCCAGTACTTC
TRBV29-1,-,TRBJ1-4,once,CSAALSEKLFF,TGCAGCGCTGCACTTAGTGAAAAACTGTTTTTT
TRBV4-1,TRBD1,TRBJ1-2,-,CASSQDWTGTGGYTF,TGCGCCAGCAGCCAGGATTGGACAGGGACGGGGGGCTACACCTTC
TRBV5-1,-,TRBJ2-1,-,CASSARVGANNEQFF,TGCGCCAGCAGCGCCCGCGTAGGGGCGAACAATGAGCAGTTCTTC
TRBV7-9,-,TRBJ1-2,-,CASSLAGGGGYTF,TGTGCCAGCAGCTTAGCGGGCGGGGGTGGCTACACCTTC
TRBV7-6,-,TRBJ2-1,-,CASSLAGKTGNEQFF,TGTGCCAGCAGCTTAGCGGGGAAGACGGGGAATGAGCAGTTCTTC
TRBV27,-,TRBJ2-3,-,CASRTQLHTDTQYF,TGTGCCAGCAGGACACAGCTACACACAGATACGCAGTATTTT
TRBV7-8,-,TRBJ1-1,-,CASSLSVEGGTEAFF,TGTGCCAGCAGCTTAAGTGTCGAAGGGGGTACTGAAGCTTTCTTT
TRBV5-4,TRBD2,TRBJ2-5,-,CASSTGTSRQETQYF,TGTGCCAGCAGCACCGGGACTAGCAGACAAGAGACCCAGTACTTC
TRBV7-2,TRBD2,TRBJ2-1,-,CASSLGTGTTLNNEQFF,TGTGCCAGCAGCTTAGGGACCGGGACTACACTTAACAATGAGCAGTTCTTC
TRBV13,TRBD2,TRBJ2-5,-,CASSGGGQETQYF,TGTGCCAGCAGCGGGGGGGGGCAAGAGACCCAGTACTTC
TRBV5-6,-,TRBJ2-7,-,CASSRDNSYEQYF,TGTGCCAGCAGCCGGGACAACTCCTACGAGCAGTACTTC
TRBV5-6,TRBD1,TRBJ1-6,once,CASSLDRGPLIGLNSPLHF,TGTGCCAGCAGCTTGGACAGGGGCCCTTTGATCGGATTGAATTCACCCCTCCACTTT
TRBV5-1,TRBD2,TRBJ2-7,-,CASSLDLAGGVGEQYF,TGCGCCAGCAGCTTGGATTTAGCGGGAGGGGTTGGCGAGCAGTACTTC
TRBV9,-,TRBJ2-5,once,CASSDGRGETQYF,TGTGCCAGCAGCGATGGCAGAGGGGAGACCCAGTACTTC
TRBV15,TRBD2,TRBJ2-1,-,CATSASGSSYNEQFF,TGTGCCACCAGCGCTAGCGGCAGCTCCTACAATGAGCAGTTCTTC
TRBV7-9,TRBD1,TRBJ2-7,-,CASSSGSLLTGGREQYF,TGTGCCAGCAGCTCCGGCTCCCTATTGACAGGGGGCCGAGAGCAGTACTTC
TRBV27,-,TRBJ1-2,-,CASSLRNIAGTKGYTF,TGTGCCAGCAGTTTAAGAAATATTGCCGGGACAAAAGGCTACACCTTC
TRBV6-5,TRBD1,TRBJ1-5,-,CASSSDRGAQPQHF,TGTGCCAGCAGTTCCGACAGGGGGGCTCAGCCCCAGCATTTT
TRBV27,-,TRBJ1-6,-,CASSDNRPNSPLHF,TGTGCCAGCAGTGATAACAGGCCTAATTCACCCCTCCACTTT
TRBV5-1,-,TRBJ1-6,-,CASSAAQGLNSPLHF,TGCGCCAGCAGCGCGGCACAGGGTCTCAATTCACCCCTCCACTTT
TRBV6-1,TRBD2,TRBJ2-7,-,CASSEAIGRVPYEQYF,TGTGCCAGCAGTGAAGCGATCGGGAGGGTTCCCTACGAGCAGTACTTC
TRBV7-3,-,TRBJ1-1,-,CASSLGGGNEAFF,TGTGCCAGCAGCTTAGGGGGCGGCAATGAAGCTTTCTTT
TRBV27,-,TRBJ1-5,-,CASSLSYFRGPNQPQHF,TGTGCCAGCAGTTTATCGTATTTCAGGGGCCCAAATCAGCCCCAGCATTTT
TRBV4-1,TRBD2,TRBJ2-7,-,CASSQVPGGPYEQYF,TGCGCCAGCAGCCAAGTGCCGGGAGGGCCTTACGAGCAGTACTTC
TRBV6-5,-,TRBJ1-5,-,CASSGGQFNQPQHF,TGTGCCAGCAGTGGGGGACAATTCAATCAGCCCCAGCATTTT
TRBV18,TRBD1,TRBJ1-1,once,CASSFPGQEAFF,TGTGCCAGCTCATTTCCGGGACAGGAAGCTTTCTTT
TRBV28,-,TRBJ2-5,-,CASSLEMVGAVDF,TGTGCCAGCAGTTTAGAGATGGTAGGGGCCGTAGACTTC
TRBV5-4,TRBD2,TRBJ2-5,few,CASSLAGTSFHETQYF,TGTGCCAGCAGCTTGGCCGGGACTAGCTTCCACGAGACCCAGTACTTC
TRBV18,-,TRBJ2-7,-,CASSPPDTKGSYEQYF,TGTGCCAGCTCACCTCCGGACACGAAGGGCTCCTACGAGCAGTACTTC
TRBV6-4,-,TRBJ2-5,-,CASSDRRGETQYF,TGTGCCAGCAGTGATCGAAGGGGAGAGACCCAGTACTTC
TRBV7-2,-,TRBJ2-1,-,CASSADGQGGGNEQFF,TGTGCCAGCAGCGCCGATGGACAGGGAGGGGGCAATGAGCAGTTCTTC
TRBV5-1,TRBD2,TRBJ2-2,-,CASSLVSGGLGELFF,TGCGCCAGCAGCTTGGTTAGCGGGGGCCTGGGGGAGCTGTTTTTT
TRBV11-2,-,TRBJ1-1,-,CASSLDRGTEAFF,TGTGCCAGCAGCTTAGACAGGGGCACTGAAGCTTTCTTT
TRBV10-1,TRBD1,TRBJ2-7,few,CASSEDRGFSYEQYF,TGCGCCAGCAGTGAGGACAGGGGATTCTCCTACGAGCAGTACTTC
TRBV4-2,-,TRBJ2-4,-,CASSQDWRADKNIQYF,TGTGCCAGCAGCCAAGATTGGCGGGCAGACAAAAACATTCAGTACTTC
TRBV2,-,TRBJ1-1,few,CASIRARNTEAFF,TGTGCCAGCATCAGGGCCCGGAACACTGAAGCTTTCTTT